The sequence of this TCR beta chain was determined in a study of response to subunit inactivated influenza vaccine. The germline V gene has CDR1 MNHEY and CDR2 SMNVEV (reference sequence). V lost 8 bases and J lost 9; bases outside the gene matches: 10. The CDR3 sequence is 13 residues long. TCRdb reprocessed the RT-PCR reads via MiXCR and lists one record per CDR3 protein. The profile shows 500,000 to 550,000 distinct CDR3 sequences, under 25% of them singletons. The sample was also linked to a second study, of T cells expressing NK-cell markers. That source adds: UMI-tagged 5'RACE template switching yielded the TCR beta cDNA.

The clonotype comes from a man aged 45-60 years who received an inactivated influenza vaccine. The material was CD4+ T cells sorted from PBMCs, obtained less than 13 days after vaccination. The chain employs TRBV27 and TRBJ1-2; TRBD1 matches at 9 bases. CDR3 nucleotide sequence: TGTGCCAGCGGCCTCGGGACAGGGAAGAGCTACACCTTC. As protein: CASGLGTGKSYTF.